Below, 3 T cell receptor beta chains from the same sample are listed, as sequenced in a study of regulatory T cells in long-lasting Graves disease. The time point denotes: persistent/refractory GD, antithyroid drugs over 5 years with positive TRAb. There was RNA extracted from PBMCs, and the TCR library was made from it. Arm-PCR of CDR3 regions and iRepertoire HTBI primers were the basis on which TCR beta libraries were built. TCRdb passed the multiplex PCR reads through MiXCR, listing each CDR3 protein once. The repertoire includes about 430,000 distinct CDR3 sequences, 21% of them detected once, and roughly 13% sits in the top ten. Sequencing was performed on peripheral blood mononuclear cells (PBMCs), taken when the disease was refractory, from a patient treated with antithyroid drugs. These receptors all come from a female donor with Graves disease.

This clonotype was seen many times. The chain joins TRBV28 to TRBJ2-5, with D tentatively TRBD2 (5 bases). V was shortened by 1 base and J by 5 bases, with 11 bases between the two germline ends. CDR1 is MDHEN and CDR2 is SYDVKM in the germline V gene. The CDR3 is 14 residues long. The CDR3 region is CASSLSDSGETQYF. The CDR3 DNA reads as TGTGCCAGCAGTTTATCAGATTCGGGGGAGACCCAGTACTTC.

This clonotype was observed a handful of times. The V and J genes are TRBV28 and TRBJ2-7; D is unclear. CDR3 length: 12 amino acids. Germline CDR1 is MDHEN and CDR2 is SYDVKM. V shed 8 bases and J shed 6 bases, with 14 bases lying between them. CDR3 sequence: CASASWRGEQYF. In nucleotides, the CDR3 is TGTGCCAGCGCCTCCTGGCGCGGCGAGCAGTACTTC.

This clonotype was counted a single time. This chain joins TRBV4-2 and TRBJ2-7; D remains ambiguous. CDR1 is LGHNA and CDR2 is YNFKEQ in the germline V gene. The CDR3 is made up of 15 amino acids. Trimming removed 0 bases from V and 2 bases from J, with 11 bases in between. The DNA of the CDR3 is TGTGCCAGCAGCCAAGATTTGTCCTCCCCCTACGAGCAGTACTTC. This codes for CASSQDLSSPYEQYF.